These T cell receptor beta chains were read from a single sample in a study of blood T cell repertoires in COVID-19. Method: immunoSEQ multiplex PCR; TCRdb's copy keeps in-frame clones and lacks some. The sample contains about 380,000 clones, around 85% of which appear only once. The sequenced sample consisted of peripheral blood. The receptors here all came from a young woman with acute or convalescent COVID-19. Both conserved end residues are part of each CDR3. The order of the fields is clone size, J gene, V gene, D gene, CDR3 protein, CDR3 DNA. A D gene is named only where the DNA matches it firmly. Clone size is stated in some rows and not others, as once, few, many or a class when expanded.

size: -; J: TRBJ1-2; V: TRBV27; D: -; CDR3: CASSNRVGGYTF; DNA: TGTGCCAGTAGCAACAGGGTTGGCGGCTACACCTTC
size: many; J: TRBJ2-7; V: TRBV5-6; D: -; CDR3: CASSLYGTIRSSYEQYF; DNA: TGTGCCAGCAGCTTGTACGGGACAATAAGGAGCTCCTACGAGCAGTACTTC
size: -; J: TRBJ1-2; V: TRBV6-2/TRBV6-3; D: -; CDR3: CASSAQGLGYTF; DNA: TGTGCCAGCAGTGCTCAGGGGCTCGGCTACACCTTC
size: -; J: TRBJ1-1; V: TRBV29-1; D: -; CDR3: CSATSSGLDTEAFF; DNA: TGCAGCGCCACTTCTTCGGGTTTGGACACTGAAGCTTTCTTT
size: few; J: TRBJ2-1; V: TRBV10-2; D: TRBD2; CDR3: CASMGSSGGPSYNEQFF; DNA: TGCGCCAGCATGGGATCTAGCGGGGGCCCATCCTACAATGAGCAGTTCTTC
size: -; J: TRBJ2-7; V: TRBV2; D: TRBD2; CDR3: CASSDRSGSYEQYF; DNA: TGTGCCAGCAGTGATCGTAGCGGGAGCTACGAGCAGTACTTC
size: -; J: TRBJ1-1; V: TRBV19; D: -; CDR3: CASSYQANTEAFF; DNA: TGTGCCAGTAGTTACCAGGCGAACACTGAAGCTTTCTTT
size: -; J: TRBJ1-5; V: TRBV30; D: TRBD1; CDR3: CAWSADRNQPQHF; DNA: TGTGCCTGGAGTGCGGACAGGAATCAGCCCCAGCATTTT
size: -; J: TRBJ1-2; V: TRBV21-1; D: -; CDR3: CASSKKGGEDYGYTF; DNA: TGTGCCAGCAGCAAGAAAGGGGGCGAGGACTATGGCTACACCTTC
size: -; J: TRBJ2-3; V: TRBV6-5; D: -; CDR3: CASSYSKQDPTDTQYF; DNA: TGTGCCAGCAGTTACTCGAAACAGGACCCCACAGATACGCAGTATTTT
size: -; J: TRBJ1-6; V: TRBV7-3; D: -; CDR3: CASSQLEGVLGNSPLHF; DNA: TGTGCCAGCAGCCAACTGGAGGGAGTGTTGGGTAATTCACCCCTCCACTTT
size: -; J: TRBJ2-7; V: TRBV6-2/TRBV6-3; D: TRBD2; CDR3: CASSGLPGLAGYPYEQYF; DNA: TGTGCCAGCAGTGGCCTACCGGGACTAGCGGGATACCCCTACGAGCAGTACTTC
size: -; J: TRBJ2-7; V: TRBV12-3/TRBV12-4; D: -; CDR3: CASRPDNSYEQYF; DNA: TGTGCCAGCAGACCTGATAACTCTTACGAGCAGTACTTC
size: -; J: TRBJ2-5; V: TRBV5-5; D: TRBD1; CDR3: CASSVGQGPQETQYF; DNA: TGTGCCAGCAGCGTGGGACAGGGGCCGCAAGAGACCCAGTACTTC
size: -; J: TRBJ1-6; V: TRBV9; D: -; CDR3: CASSVDGGRPSSPLHF; DNA: TGTGCCAGCAGCGTAGATGGCGGGCGGCCCAGTTCACCCCTCCACTTT
size: -; J: TRBJ1-1; V: TRBV4-1; D: -; CDR3: CASSQGGLSGTEAFF; DNA: TGCGCCAGCAGCCAAGGAGGCCTTTCGGGCACTGAAGCTTTCTTT
size: -; J: TRBJ1-6; V: TRBV6-5; D: -; CDR3: CASSTGVYNSPLHF; DNA: TGTGCCAGCAGTACCGGGGTCTATAATTCACCCCTCCACTTT
size: -; J: TRBJ2-1; V: TRBV4-2; D: TRBD2; CDR3: CASSQDLAGGHWNEQFF; DNA: TGTGCCAGCAGCCAAGATCTAGCGGGGGGCCATTGGAATGAGCAGTTCTTC
size: -; J: TRBJ1-5; V: TRBV9; D: -; CDR3: CASSAGTTQPQHF; DNA: TGTGCCAGCAGCGCGGGGACAACCCAGCCCCAGCATTTT
size: -; J: TRBJ1-1; V: TRBV6-6; D: -; CDR3: CASSYRQGSTEAFF; DNA: TGTGCCAGCAGTTACCGCCAGGGCTCCACTGAAGCTTTCTTT
size: -; J: TRBJ1-2; V: TRBV7-9; D: TRBD1; CDR3: CASSINRGVNYGYTF; DNA: TGTGCCAGCAGCATAAACAGGGGCGTAAACTATGGCTACACCTTC
size: -; J: TRBJ2-5; V: TRBV20-1; D: TRBD2; CDR3: CSATGGETQYF; DNA: TGCAGTGCCACGGGAGGGGAGACCCAGTACTTC
size: once; J: TRBJ2-3; V: TRBV4-2; D: TRBD2; CDR3: CASSLIAGGGADTQYF; DNA: TGTGCCAGCAGCCTAATAGCGGGAGGGGGAGCAGATACGCAGTATTTT
size: -; J: TRBJ2-3; V: TRBV10-2; D: TRBD2; CDR3: CASSEAGGRDTQYF; DNA: TGCGCCAGCAGTGAGGCGGGAGGGAGAGATACGCAGTATTTT
size: -; J: TRBJ1-5; V: TRBV5-1; D: TRBD1; CDR3: CASRSVPGTGNQPQHF; DNA: TGCGCCAGCAGGTCGGTACCCGGGACAGGGAATCAGCCCCAGCATTTT
size: -; J: TRBJ2-2; V: TRBV7-9; D: TRBD2; CDR3: CASSLGTSGTNTGELFF; DNA: TGTGCCAGCAGCCTTGGGACTAGCGGGACCAACACCGGGGAGCTGTTTTTT
size: few; J: TRBJ1-6; V: TRBV7-8; D: TRBD1; CDR3: CASSLDGTGGSPLHF; DNA: TGTGCCAGCAGCTTAGACGGGACAGGGGGGTCACCCCTCCACTTT
size: -; J: TRBJ1-2; V: TRBV15; D: -; CDR3: CATSRTAGLNYGYTF; DNA: TGTGCCACCAGCAGAACCGCGGGGCTAAACTATGGCTACACCTTC
size: -; J: TRBJ1-3; V: TRBV6-5; D: TRBD1; CDR3: CASSTRTGTDTIYF; DNA: TGTGCCAGCAGCACCCGGACAGGGACGGACACCATATATTTT